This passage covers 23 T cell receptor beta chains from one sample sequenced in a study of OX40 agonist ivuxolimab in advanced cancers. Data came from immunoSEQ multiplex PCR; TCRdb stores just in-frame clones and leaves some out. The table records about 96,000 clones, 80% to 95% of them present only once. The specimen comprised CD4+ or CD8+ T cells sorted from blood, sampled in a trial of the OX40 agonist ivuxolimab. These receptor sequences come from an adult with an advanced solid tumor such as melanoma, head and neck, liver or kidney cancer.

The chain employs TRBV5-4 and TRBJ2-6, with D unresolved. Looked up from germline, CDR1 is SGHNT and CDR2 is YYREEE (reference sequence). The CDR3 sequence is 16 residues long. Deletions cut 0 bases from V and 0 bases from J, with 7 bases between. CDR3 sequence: CASSLGINSGANVLTF. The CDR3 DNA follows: TGTGCCAGCAGCTTGGGCATAAACTCTGGGGCCAACGTCCTGACTTTC.

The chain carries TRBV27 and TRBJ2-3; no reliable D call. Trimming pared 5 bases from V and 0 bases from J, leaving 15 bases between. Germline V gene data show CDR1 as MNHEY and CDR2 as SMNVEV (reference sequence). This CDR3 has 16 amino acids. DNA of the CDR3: TGTGCCAGCAGTACTGAGGTTCTCTATAGCACAGATACGCAGTATTTT. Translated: CASSTEVLYSTDTQYF.

The CDR3 protein is CASSRTGGPGNYGYTF. CDR3 bases: TGTGCCAGCAGTCGGACAGGGGGCCCTGGGAACTATGGCTACACCTTC. The chain employs TRBV28 and TRBJ1-2; the match to TRBD1 covers 11 bases. The V and J ends lost 5 bases and 2 bases, in that order; junction bases with no gene match: 7. The CDR3 sequence is 16 residues long. Per germline, CDR1 MDHEN and CDR2 SYDVKM.

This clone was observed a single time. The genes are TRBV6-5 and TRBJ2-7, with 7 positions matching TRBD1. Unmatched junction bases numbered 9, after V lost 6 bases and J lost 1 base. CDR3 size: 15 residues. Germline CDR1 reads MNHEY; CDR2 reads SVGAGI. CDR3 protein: CASSPDRALSYEQYF. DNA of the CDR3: TGTGCCAGCAGCCCAGACAGGGCCCTTTCCTACGAGCAGTACTTC.

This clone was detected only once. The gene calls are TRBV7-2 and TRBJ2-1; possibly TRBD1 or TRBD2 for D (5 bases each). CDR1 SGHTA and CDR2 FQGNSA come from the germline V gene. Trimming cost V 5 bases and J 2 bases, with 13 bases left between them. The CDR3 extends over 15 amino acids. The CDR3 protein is CASSPEGRPYNEQFF. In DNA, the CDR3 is TGTGCCAGCAGCCCCGAGGGGCGGCCCTACAATGAGCAGTTCTTC. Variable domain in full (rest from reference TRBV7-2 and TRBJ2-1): GAGVSQSPSNKVTEKGKDVELRCDPISGHTALYWYRQSLGQGLEFLIYFQGNSAPDKSGLPSDRFSAERTGGSVSTLTIQRTQQEDSAVYLCASSPEGRPYNEQFFGPGTRLTVL.

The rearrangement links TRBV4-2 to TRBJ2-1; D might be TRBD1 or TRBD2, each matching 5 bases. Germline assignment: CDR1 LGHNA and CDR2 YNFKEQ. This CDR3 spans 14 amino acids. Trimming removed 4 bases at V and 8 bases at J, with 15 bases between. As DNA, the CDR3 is TGTGCCAGCAGCCGGACCGGGGCGGTAGATGAGCAGTTCTTC. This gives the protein CASSRTGAVDEQFF.

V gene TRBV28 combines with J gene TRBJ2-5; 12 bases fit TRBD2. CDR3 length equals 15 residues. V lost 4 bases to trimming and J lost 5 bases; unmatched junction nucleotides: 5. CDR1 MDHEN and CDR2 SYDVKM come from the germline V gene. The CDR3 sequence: CASSSLAGGLETQYF. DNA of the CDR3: TGTGCCAGCAGTTCACTAGCGGGAGGTCTGGAGACCCAGTACTTC.

The CDR3, as DNA: TGTGCCAGCAGTGGCCTCGACGGGCTTCCCTACGAGCAGTACTTC. Translated, it gives CASSGLDGLPYEQYF. V is TRBV6-4 and J is TRBJ2-5; D is undetermined. The DNA end is a closer match to TRBJ2-7, so the J assignment may be wrong. Germline CDR1 and CDR2: MRHNA and SNTAGT. The CDR3 runs 15 residues.

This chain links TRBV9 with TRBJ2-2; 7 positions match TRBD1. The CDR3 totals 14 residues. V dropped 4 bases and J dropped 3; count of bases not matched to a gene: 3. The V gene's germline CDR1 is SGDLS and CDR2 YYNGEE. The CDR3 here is CASSFGTDTGELFF. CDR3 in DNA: TGTGCCAGCAGCTTCGGGACAGACACCGGGGAGCTGTTTTTT.

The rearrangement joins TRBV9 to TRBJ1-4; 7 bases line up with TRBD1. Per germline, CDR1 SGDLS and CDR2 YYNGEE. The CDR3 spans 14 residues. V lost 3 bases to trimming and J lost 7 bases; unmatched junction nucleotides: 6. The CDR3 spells CASSADRVGEKLFF. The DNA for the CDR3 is TGTGCCAGCAGCGCCGACAGGGTTGGTGAAAAACTGTTTTTT.

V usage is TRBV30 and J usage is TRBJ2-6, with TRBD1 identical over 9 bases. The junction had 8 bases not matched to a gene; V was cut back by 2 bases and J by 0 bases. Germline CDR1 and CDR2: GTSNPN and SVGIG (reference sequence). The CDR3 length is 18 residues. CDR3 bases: TGTGCCTGGAGTCCGGACAGGGGACTATTCTCTGGGGCCAACGTCCTGACTTTC. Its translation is CAWSPDRGLFSGANVLTF.

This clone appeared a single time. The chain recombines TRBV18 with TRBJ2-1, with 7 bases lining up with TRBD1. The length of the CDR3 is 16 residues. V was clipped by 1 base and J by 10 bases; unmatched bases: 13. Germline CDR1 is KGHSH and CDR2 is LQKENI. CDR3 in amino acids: CASSPRTGYTMTEQFF. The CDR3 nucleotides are TGTGCCAGCTCACCACGGACAGGTTATACAATGACGGAGCAGTTCTTC.

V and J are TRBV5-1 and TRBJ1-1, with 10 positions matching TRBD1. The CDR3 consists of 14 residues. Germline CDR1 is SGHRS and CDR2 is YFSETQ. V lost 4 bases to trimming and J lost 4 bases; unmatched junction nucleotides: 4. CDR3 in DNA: TGCGCCAGCAGCATCGGGACAGGGGTCACTGAAGCTTTCTTT. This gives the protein CASSIGTGVTEAFF.

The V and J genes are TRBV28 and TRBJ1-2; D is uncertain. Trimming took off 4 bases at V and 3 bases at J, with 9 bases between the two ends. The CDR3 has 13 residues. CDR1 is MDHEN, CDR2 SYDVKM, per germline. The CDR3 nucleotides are TGTGCCAGCAGTTCAGACCCTGACTATGGCTACACCTTC. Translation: CASSSDPDYGYTF.

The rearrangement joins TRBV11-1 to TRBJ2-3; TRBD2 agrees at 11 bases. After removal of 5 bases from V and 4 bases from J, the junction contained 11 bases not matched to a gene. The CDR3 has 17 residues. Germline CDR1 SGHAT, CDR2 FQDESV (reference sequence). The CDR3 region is CASSTSTSGIGADTQYF. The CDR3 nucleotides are TGTGCCAGCAGCACTTCGACTAGCGGGATCGGTGCAGATACGCAGTATTTT.

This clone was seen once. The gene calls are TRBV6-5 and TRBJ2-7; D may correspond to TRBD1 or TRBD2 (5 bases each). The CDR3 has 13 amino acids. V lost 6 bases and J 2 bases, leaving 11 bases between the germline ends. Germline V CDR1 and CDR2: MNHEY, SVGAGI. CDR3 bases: TGTGCCAGCAGACCGGGACCCGCCTACGAGCAGTACTTC. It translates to CASRPGPAYEQYF.

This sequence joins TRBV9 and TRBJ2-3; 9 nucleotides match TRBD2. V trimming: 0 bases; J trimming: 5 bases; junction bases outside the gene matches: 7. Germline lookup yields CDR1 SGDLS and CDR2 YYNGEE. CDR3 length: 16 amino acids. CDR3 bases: TGTGCCAGCAGCGTAGGACTTAGGACTAGCGAAGATACGCAGTATTTT. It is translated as CASSVGLRTSEDTQYF.

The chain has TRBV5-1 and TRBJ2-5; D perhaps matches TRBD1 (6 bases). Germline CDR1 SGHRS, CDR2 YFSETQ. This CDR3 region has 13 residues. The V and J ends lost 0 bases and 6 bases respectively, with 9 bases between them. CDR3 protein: CASSLGGQQTQYF. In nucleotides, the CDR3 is TGCGCCAGCAGCTTGGGAGGACAGCAGACCCAGTACTTC.

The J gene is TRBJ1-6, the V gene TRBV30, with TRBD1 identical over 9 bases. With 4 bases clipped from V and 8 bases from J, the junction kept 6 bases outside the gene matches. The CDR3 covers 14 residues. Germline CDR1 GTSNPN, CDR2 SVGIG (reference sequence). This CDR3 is CAWTLDRGDSPLHF. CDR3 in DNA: TGTGCCTGGACACTGGACAGGGGTGATTCACCCCTCCACTTT.

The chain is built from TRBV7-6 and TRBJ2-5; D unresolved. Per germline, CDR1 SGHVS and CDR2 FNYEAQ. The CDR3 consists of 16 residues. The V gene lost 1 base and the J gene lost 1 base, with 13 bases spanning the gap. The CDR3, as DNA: TGTGCCAGCAGCTTAGTTGTCACGGCTCTCCAAGAGACCCAGTACTTC. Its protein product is CASSLVVTALQETQYF.

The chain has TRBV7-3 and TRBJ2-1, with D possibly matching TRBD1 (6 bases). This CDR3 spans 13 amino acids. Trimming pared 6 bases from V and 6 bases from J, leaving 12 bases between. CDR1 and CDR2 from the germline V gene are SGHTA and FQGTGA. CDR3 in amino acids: CASRRQVGNEQFF. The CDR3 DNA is TGTGCCAGCAGAAGACAGGTTGGCAATGAGCAGTTCTTC. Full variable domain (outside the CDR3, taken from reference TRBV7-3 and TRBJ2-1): GAGVSQTPSNKVTEKGKYVELRCDPISGHTALYWYRQSLGQGPEFLIYFQGTGAADDSGLPNDRFFAVRPEGSVSTLKIQRTERGDSAVYLCASRRQVGNEQFFGPGTRLTVL.

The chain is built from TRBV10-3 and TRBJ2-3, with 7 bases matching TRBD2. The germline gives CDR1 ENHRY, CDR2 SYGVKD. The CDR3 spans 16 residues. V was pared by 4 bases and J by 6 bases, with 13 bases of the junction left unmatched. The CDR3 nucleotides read TGTGCCATCAGTGGGGGCCTGGGTGGACTAGGGGATACGCAGTATTTT. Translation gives CAISGGLGGLGDTQYF.

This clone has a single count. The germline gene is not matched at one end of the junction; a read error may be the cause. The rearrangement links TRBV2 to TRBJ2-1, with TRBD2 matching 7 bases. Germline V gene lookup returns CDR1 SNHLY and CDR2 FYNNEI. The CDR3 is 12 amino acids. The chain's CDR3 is CASSGAGLERFF. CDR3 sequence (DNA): TGTGCCAGCAGTGGAGCGGGACTTGAGCGGTTCTTC.